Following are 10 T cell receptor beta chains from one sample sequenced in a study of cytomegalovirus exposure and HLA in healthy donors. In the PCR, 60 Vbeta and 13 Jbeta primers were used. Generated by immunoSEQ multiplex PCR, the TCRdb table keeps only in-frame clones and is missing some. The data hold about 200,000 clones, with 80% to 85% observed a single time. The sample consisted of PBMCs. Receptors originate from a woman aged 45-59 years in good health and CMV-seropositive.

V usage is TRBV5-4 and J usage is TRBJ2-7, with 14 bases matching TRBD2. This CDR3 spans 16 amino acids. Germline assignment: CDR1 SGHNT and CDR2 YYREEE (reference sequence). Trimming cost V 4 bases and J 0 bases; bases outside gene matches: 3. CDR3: CASSRGTSGSSYEQYF. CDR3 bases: TGTGCCAGCAGCAGAGGGACTAGCGGGAGCTCCTACGAGCAGTACTTC.

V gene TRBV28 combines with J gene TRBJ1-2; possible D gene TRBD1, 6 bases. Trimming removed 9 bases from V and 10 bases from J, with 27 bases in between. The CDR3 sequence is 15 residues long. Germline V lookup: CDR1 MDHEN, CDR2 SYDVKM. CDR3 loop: CASRVLVGALVVYTF. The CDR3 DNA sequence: TGTGCCAGTCGAGTTTTAGTGGGGGCGTTGGTAGTCTACACCTTC.

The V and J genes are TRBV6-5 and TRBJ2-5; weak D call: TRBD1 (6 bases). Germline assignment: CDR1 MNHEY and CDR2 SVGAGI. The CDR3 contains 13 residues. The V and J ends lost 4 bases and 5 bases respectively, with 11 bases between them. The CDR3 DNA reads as TGTGCCAGCAGTTCCTTAGGGGGTGAGACCCAGTACTTC. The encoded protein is CASSSLGGETQYF.

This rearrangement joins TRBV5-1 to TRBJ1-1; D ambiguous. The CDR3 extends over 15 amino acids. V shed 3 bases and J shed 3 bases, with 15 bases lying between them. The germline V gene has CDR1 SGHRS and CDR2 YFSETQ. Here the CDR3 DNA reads TGCGCCAGCAGCTATTACCGGTCTCTGGACACTGAAGCTTTCTTT. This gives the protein CASSYYRSLDTEAFF.

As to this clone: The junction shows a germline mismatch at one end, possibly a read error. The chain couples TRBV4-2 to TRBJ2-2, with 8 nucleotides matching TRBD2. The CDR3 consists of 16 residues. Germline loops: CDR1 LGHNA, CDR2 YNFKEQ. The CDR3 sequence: CASSQQTSANIGELFF. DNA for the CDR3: TGTGCCAGCAGCCAACAGACTAGCGCGAACATCGGGGAGCTGTTTTTT.

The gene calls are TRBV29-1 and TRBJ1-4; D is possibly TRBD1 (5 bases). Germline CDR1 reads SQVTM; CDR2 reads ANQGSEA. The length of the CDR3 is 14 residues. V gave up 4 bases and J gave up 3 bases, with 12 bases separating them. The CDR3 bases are TGCAGCGTTGGGTCCAGGGCCCCTAATGAAAAACTGTTTTTT. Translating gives CSVGSRAPNEKLFF.

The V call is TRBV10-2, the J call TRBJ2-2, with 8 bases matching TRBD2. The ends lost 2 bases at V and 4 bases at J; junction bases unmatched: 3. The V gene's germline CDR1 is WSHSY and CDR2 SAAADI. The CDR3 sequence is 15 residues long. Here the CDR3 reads CASSEIAGFTGELFF. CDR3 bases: TGCGCCAGCAGTGAGATAGCGGGGTTCACCGGGGAGCTGTTTTTT.

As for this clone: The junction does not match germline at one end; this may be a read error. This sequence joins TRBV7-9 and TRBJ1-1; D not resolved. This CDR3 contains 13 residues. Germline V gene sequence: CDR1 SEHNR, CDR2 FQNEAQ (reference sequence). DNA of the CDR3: TGTTCCAGCAGCTTACTCCTGAACACTGAAGCTTTCTTT. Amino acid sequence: CSSSLLLNTEAFF.

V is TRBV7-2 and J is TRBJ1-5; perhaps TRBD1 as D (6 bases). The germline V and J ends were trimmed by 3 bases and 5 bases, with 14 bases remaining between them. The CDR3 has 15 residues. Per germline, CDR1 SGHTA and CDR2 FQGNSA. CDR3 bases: TGTGCCAGCAGCTTCAGCCAGGGGTCGCATCAGCCCCAGCATTTT. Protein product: CASSFSQGSHQPQHF. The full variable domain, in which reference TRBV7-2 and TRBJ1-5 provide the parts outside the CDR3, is GAGVSQSPSNKVTEKGKDVELRCDPISGHTALYWYRQSLGQGLEFLIYFQGNSAPDKSGLPSDRFSAERTGGSVSTLTIQRTQQEDSAVYLCASSFSQGSHQPQHFGDGTRLSIL.

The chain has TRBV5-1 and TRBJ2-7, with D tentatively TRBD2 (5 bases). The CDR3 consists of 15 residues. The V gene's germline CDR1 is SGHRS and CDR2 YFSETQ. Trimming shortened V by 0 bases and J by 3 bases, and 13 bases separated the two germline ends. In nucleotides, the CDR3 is TGCGCCAGCAGCTTGGCTGGAGGCGCCCACTACGAGCAGTACTTC. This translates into CASSLAGGAHYEQYF. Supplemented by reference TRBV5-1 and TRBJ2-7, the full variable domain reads KAGVTQTPRYLIKTRGQQVTLSCSPISGHRSVSWYQQTPGQGLQFLFEYFSETQRNKGNFPGRFSGRQFSNSRSEMNVSTLELGDSALYLCASSLAGGAHYEQYFGPGTRLTVT.